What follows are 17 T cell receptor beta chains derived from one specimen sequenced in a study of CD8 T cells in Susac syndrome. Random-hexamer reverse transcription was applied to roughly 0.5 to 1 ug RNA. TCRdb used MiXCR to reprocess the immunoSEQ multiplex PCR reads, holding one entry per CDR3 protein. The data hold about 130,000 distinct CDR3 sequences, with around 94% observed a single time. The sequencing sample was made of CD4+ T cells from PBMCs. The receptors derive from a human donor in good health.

The DNA for the CDR3 is TGTGCCAGCGGCAAGCCCCGGAGGGGGGCTGTGTCCAACGTCCTGACTTTC. Translation: CASGKPRRGAVSNVLTF. The chain carries TRBV12-3 or TRBV12-4 and TRBJ2-6; D might be TRBD1 or TRBD2, each matching 6 bases. Between the trimmed V and J ends, which lost 8 bases and 8 bases, there was a span of 25 bases. This CDR3 spans 17 amino acids.

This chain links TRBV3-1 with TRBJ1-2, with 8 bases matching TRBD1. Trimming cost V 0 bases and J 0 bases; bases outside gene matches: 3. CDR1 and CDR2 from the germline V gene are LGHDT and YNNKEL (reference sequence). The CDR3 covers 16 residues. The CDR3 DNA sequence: TGTGCCAGCAGCCAAGACGCAGGGGGCGCTAACTATGGCTACACCTTC. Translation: CASSQDAGGANYGYTF.

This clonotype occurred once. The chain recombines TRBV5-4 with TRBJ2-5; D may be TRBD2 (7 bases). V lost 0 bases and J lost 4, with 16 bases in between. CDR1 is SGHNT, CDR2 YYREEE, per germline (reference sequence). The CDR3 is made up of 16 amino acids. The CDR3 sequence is CASSLGGRGGAETQYF. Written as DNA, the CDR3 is TGTGCCAGCAGCTTGGGTGGCAGGGGAGGGGCAGAGACCCAGTACTTC.

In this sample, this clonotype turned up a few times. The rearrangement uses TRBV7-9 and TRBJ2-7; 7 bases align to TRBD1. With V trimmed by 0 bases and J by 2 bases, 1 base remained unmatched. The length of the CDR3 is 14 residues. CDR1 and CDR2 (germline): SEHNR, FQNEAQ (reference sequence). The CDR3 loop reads CASSLADRAYEQYF. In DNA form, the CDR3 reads TGTGCCAGCAGCTTAGCCGACAGGGCCTACGAGCAGTACTTC.

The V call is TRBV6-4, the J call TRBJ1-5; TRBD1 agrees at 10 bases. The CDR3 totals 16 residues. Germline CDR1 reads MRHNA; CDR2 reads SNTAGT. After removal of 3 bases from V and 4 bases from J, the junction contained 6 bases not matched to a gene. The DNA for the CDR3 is TGTGCCAGCAGTGAACAGGACAGGGGGAAGAATCAGCCCCAGCATTTT. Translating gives CASSEQDRGKNQPQHF.

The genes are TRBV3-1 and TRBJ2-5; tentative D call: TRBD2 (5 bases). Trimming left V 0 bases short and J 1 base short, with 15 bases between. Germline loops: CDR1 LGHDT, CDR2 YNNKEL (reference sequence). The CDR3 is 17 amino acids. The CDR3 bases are TGTGCCAGCAGCCAAGATCTTGATAGCGCCTTCCAAGAGACCCAGTACTTC. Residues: CASSQDLDSAFQETQYF.

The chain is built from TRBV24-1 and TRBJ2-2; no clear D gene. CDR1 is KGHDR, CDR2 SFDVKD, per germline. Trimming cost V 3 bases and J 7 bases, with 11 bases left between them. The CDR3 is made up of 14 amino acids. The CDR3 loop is CATSDTDISGELFF. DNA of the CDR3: TGTGCCACCAGTGATACGGATATCAGCGGGGAGCTGTTTTTT.

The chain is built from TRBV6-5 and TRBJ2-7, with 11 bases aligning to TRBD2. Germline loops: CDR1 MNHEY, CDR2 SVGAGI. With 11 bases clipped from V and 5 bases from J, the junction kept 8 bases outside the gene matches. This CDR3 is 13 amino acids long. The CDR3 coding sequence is TGTGCCTCGATGACTAGCGGGAAAAACGAGCAGTACTTC. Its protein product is CASMTSGKNEQYF.

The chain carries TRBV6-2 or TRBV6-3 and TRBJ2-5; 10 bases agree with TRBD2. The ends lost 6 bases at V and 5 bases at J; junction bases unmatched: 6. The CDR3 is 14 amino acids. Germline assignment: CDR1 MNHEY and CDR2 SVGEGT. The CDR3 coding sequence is TGTGCCAGCAGGCTAGCGGGAGCCCCGGAGACCCAGTACTTC. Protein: CASRLAGAPETQYF.

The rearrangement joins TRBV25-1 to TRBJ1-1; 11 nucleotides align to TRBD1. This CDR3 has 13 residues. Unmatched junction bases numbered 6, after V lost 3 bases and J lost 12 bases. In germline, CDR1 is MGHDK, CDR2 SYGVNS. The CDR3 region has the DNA TGTGCCAGCAGTGAGGCGGGACAGGGGGAATCTTTCTTT. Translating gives CASSEAGQGESFF.

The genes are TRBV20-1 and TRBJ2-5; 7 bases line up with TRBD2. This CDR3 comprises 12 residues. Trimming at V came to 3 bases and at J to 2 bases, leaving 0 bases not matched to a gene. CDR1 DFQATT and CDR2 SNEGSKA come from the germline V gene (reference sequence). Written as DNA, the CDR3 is TGCAGTGCTAGTAGCGGGCAAGAGACCCAGTACTTC. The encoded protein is CSASSGQETQYF.

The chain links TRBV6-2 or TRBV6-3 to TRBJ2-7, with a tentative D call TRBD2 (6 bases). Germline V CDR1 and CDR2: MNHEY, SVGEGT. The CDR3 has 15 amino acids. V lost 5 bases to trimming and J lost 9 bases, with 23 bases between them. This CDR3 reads CASSAPGRGEDGQYF. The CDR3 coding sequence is TGTGCCAGCAGTGCCCCCGGGCGGGGTGAGGATGGGCAGTACTTC.

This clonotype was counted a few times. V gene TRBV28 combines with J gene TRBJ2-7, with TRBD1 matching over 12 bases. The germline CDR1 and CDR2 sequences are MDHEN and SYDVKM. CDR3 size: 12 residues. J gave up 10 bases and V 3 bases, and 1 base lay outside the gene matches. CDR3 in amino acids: CASSLGQGAQYF. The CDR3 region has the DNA TGTGCCAGCAGTTTGGGACAGGGGGCTCAGTACTTC. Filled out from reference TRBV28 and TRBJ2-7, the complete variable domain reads DVKVTQSSRYLVKRTGEKVFLECVQDMDHENMFWYRQDPGLGLRLIYFSYDVKMKEKGDIPEGYSVSREKKERFSLILESASTNQTSMYLCASSLGQGAQYFGPGTRLTVT.

DNA of the CDR3: TGTGCCATCGGGGACATTAACACCGGGGAGCTGTTTTTT. Translating gives CAIGDINTGELFF. The J gene is TRBJ2-2, the V gene TRBV10-3, with D maybe TRBD1 (6 bases). V lost 8 bases and J lost 2, with 9 bases in between. Germline V CDR1 and CDR2: ENHRY, SYGVKD. The CDR3 totals 13 residues.

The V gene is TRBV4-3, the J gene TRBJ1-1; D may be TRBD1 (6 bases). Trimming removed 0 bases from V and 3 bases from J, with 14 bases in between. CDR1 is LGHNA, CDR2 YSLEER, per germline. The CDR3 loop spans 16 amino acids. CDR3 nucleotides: TGCGCCAGCAGCCAAGACCCTGAGGGGGGGTACACTGAAGCTTTCTTT. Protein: CASSQDPEGGYTEAFF.

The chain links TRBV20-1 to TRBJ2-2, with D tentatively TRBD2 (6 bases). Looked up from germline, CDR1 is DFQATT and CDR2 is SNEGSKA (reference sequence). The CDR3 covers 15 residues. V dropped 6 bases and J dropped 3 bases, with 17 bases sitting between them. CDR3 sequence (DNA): TGCAGTGCCAACAAGGACGGGGGTGACACCGGGGAGCTGTTTTTT. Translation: CSANKDGGDTGELFF.

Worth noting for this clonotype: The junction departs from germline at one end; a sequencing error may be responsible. The CDR3 here is CAGSPEGLTLNNEQFF. The CDR3 DNA sequence: TGTGCCGGCAGTCCGGAGGGACTAACCCTTAACAATGAGCAGTTCTTC. The rearrangement uses TRBV27 and TRBJ2-1; 7 bases line up with TRBD2. The CDR3 contains 16 residues. The germline CDR1 and CDR2 sequences are MNHEY and SMNVEV (reference sequence).